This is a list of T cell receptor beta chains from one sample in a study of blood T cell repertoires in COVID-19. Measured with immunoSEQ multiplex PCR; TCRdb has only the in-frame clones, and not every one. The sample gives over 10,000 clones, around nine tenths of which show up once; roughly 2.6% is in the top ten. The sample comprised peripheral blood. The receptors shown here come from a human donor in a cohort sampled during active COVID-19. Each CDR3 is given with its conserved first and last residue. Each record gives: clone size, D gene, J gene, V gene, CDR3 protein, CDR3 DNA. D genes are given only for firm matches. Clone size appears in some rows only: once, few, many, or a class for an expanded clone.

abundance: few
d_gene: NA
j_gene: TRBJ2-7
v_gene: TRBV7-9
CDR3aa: CASSLEEGAHEQYF
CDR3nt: TGTGCCAGCAGCTTAGAGGAGGGGGCCCACGAGCAGTACTTC

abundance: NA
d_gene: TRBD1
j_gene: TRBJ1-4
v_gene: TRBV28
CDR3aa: CASSPQRTGGEKLFF
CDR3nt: TGTGCCAGCAGCCCCCAACGGACAGGCGGGGAAAAACTGTTTTTT

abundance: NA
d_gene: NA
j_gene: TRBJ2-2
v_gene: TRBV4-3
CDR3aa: CASSPDISTGELFF
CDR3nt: TGCGCCAGCAGCCCGGACATTAGCACCGGGGAGCTGTTTTTT

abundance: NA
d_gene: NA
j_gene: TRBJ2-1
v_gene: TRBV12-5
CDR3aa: CASGPRSGRGREQFF
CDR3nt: TGTGCTAGTGGTCCACGGTCGGGCAGGGGTCGGGAGCAGTTCTTC

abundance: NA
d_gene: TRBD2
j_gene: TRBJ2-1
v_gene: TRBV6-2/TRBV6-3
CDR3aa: CASSTEGGGRYNEQFF
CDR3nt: TGTGCCAGCAGTACGGAGGGCGGGGGGCGTTACAATGAGCAGTTCTTC

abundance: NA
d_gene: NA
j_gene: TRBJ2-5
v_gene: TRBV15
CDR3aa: CATSRDRVSGNTQYF
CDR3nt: TGTGCCACCAGCAGAGATCGGGTCTCGGGGAACACCCAGTACTTC

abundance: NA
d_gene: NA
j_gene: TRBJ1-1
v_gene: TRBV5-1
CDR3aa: CASSSGQLNTEAFF
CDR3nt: TGCGCCAGCAGCTCCGGACAATTGAACACTGAAGCTTTCTTT

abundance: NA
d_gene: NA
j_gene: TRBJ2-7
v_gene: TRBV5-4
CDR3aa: CASSSPPRDYEQYF
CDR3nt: TGTGCCAGCAGCTCCCCTCCCCGGGACTACGAGCAGTACTTC

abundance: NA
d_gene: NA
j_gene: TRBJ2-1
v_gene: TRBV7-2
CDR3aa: CASSLEALAYNEQFF
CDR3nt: TGTGCCAGCAGCTTAGAAGCGCTGGCCTACAATGAGCAGTTCTTC

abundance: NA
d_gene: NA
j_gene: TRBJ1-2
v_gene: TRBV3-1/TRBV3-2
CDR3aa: CASSREYGVLYGYTF
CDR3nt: TGTGCCAGCAGCCGCGAATACGGGGTCCTCTATGGCTACACCTTC

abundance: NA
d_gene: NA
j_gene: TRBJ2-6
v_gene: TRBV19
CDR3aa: CAGRRGGSGANVLTF
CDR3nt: TGTGCCGGACGGAGGGGAGGCTCTGGGGCCAACGTCCTGACTTTC

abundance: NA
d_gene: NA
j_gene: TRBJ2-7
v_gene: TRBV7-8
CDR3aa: CASSSTYEQYF
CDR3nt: TGTGCCAGCAGCTCCACCTACGAGCAGTACTTC

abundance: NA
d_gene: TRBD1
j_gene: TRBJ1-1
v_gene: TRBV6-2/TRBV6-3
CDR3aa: CASSLEDRGLYGTEAFF
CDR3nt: TGTGCCAGCAGTCTGGAGGACAGGGGGCTTTATGGCACTGAAGCTTTCTTT

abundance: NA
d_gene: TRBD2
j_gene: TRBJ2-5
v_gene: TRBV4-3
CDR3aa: CASSHGLAGDQETQYF
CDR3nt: TGCGCCAGCAGCCACGGACTAGCGGGGGACCAAGAGACCCAGTACTTC

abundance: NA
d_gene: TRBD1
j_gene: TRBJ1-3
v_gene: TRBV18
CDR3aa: CASSPRDSPGNTIYF
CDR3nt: TGTGCCAGCTCACCACGGGACAGTCCTGGAAACACCATATATTTT

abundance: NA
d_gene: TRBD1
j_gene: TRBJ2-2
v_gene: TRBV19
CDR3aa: CASSTTGVGTGELFF
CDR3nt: TGTGCCAGTAGTACTACAGGGGTAGGCACCGGGGAGCTGTTTTTT

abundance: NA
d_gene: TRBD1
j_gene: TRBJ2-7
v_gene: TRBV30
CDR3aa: CAWSVSDRGQQYF
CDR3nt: TGTGCCTGGAGTGTATCGGACAGGGGGCAACAGTACTTC

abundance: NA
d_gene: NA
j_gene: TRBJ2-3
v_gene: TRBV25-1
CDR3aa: CASRREGNGPQYF
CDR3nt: TGTGCCAGCAGGAGGGAAGGGAATGGGCCGCAGTATTTT

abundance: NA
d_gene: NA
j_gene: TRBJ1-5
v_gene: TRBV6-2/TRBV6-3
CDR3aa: CASSQGPQPQHF
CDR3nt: TGTGCCAGCAGTCAGGGGCCTCAGCCCCAGCATTTT

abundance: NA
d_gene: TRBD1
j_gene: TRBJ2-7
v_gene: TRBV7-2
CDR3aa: CASSSEVGTGETYEQYF
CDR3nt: TGTGCCAGCAGCTCTGAGGTGGGGACAGGGGAGACCTACGAGCAGTACTTC

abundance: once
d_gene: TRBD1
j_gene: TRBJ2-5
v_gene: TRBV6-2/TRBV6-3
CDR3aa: CASSYSGTGTGETQYF
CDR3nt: TGTGCCAGCAGTTACTCCGGGACAGGGACCGGGGAGACCCAGTACTTC

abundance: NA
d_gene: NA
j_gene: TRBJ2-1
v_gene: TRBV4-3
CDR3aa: CASSQDRAGSYNEQFF
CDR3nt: TGCGCCAGCAGCCAAGATCGTGCGGGTTCCTACAATGAGCAGTTCTTC

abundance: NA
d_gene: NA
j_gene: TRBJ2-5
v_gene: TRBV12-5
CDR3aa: CASGPPGEETQYF
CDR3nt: TGTGCTAGTGGGCCGCCGGGGGAAGAGACCCAGTACTTC

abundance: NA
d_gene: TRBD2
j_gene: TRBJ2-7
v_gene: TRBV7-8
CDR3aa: CASSPGGGYEQYF
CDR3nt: TGTGCCAGCAGCCCGGGGGGAGGATACGAGCAGTACTTC

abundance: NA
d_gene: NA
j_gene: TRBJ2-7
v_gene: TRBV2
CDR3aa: CASRESSYEQYF
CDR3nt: TGTGCCAGCAGGGAGAGCTCCTACGAGCAGTACTTC

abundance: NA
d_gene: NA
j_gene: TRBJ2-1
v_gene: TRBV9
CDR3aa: CASSVYLSSYNEQFF
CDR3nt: TGTGCCAGCAGCGTATACTTGAGCTCCTACAATGAGCAGTTCTTC

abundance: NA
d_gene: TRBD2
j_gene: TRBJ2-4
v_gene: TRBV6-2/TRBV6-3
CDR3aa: CASSYSSGGYAKNIQYF
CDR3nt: TGTGCCAGCAGTTACTCGAGCGGGGGTTACGCCAAAAACATTCAGTACTTC

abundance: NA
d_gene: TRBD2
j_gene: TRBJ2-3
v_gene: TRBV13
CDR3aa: CASSSGLAGYTDTQYF
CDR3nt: TGTGCCAGCAGCTCCGGACTAGCGGGGTACACAGATACGCAGTATTTT

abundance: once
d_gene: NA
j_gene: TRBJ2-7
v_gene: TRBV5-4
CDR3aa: CASSTAGVYEQYF
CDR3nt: TGTGCCAGCAGCACCGCAGGGGTCTACGAGCAGTACTTC

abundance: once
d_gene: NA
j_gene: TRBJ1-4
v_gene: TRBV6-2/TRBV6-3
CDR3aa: CASSLQGRGSEKLFF
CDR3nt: TGTGCCAGCAGTTTACAGGGAAGAGGCTCTGAAAAACTGTTTTTT